This entry concerns a single T cell receptor beta chain. The antigen remains undetermined. The sample is drawn from a study of T cell responses to AZD1222 COVID-19 vaccine. Study-level information: Whether given at about 4 or about 12 weeks, second doses were pooled.

The assay was immunoSEQ multiplex PCR, and TCRdb's table has in-frame clones only and misses some. The sample shows approximately 150,000 clones, approximately 86% of them seen only once. Between the trimmed V and J ends, which lost 0 bases and 2 bases, there was a span of 14 bases. The CDR3 loop spans 17 amino acids. Germline assignment: CDR1 SGHVS and CDR2 FQNEAQ. Study-wide points: Sampling captured repertoires only after the peak T cell response. Once two AZD1222 doses were given, Spike-specific TCR breadth and depth went up. At study baseline, merely several AZD1222 recipients were seropositive.

Sequencing was performed on peripheral blood, taken on day 0 of AZD1222 vaccination. The receptor was isolated from an adult in good health. The chain recombines TRBV7-8 with TRBJ1-5; D not certain. Written as DNA, the CDR3 is TGTGCCAGCAGCTTAGCGGTGCGCACTGTGGGCAATCAGCCCCAGCATTTT. This encodes CASSLAVRTVGNQPQHF. Combining the CDR3 with reference TRBV7-8 and TRBJ1-5 gives the whole variable domain GAGVSQSPRYKVAKRGQDVALRCDPISGHVSLFWYQQALGQGPEFLTYFQNEAQLDKSGLPSDRFFAERPEGSVSTLKIQRTQQEDSAVYLCASSLAVRTVGNQPQHFGDGTRLSIL.